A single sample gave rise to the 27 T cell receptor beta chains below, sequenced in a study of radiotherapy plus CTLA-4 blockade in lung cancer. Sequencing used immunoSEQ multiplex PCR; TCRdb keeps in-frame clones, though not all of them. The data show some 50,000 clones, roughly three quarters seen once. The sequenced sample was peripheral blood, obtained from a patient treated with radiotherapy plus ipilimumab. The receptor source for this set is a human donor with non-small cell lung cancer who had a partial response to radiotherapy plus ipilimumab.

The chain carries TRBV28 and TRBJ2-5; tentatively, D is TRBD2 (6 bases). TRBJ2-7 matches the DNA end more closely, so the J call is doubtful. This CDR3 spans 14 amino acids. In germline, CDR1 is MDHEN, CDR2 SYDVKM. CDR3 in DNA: TGTGCCAGCAGTTCTCCGGGACTCCCTTACGAGCAGTACTTC. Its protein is CASSSPGLPYEQYF.

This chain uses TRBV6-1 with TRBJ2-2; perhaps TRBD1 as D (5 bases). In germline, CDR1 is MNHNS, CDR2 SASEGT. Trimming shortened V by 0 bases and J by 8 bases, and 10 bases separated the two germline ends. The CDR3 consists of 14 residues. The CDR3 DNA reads TGTGCCAGCAGTGAAGCGGGGCCCCCAGGGGAGCTGTTTTTT. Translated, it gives CASSEAGPPGELFF.

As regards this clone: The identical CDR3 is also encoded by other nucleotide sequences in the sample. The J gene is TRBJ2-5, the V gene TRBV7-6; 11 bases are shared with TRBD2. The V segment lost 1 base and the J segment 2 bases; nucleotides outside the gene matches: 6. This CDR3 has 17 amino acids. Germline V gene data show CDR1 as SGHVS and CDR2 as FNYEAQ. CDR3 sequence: CASSLVASGGPQETQYF. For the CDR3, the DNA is TGTGCCAGCAGCTTAGTGGCTAGCGGGGGGCCACAAGAGACCCAGTACTTC.

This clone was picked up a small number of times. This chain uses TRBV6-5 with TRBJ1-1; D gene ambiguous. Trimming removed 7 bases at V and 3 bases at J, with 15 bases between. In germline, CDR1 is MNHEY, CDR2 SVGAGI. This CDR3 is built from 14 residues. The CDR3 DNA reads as TGTGCCAGCACTTCCACCGGCGGGTACACTGAAGCTTTCTTT. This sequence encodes CASTSTGGYTEAFF.

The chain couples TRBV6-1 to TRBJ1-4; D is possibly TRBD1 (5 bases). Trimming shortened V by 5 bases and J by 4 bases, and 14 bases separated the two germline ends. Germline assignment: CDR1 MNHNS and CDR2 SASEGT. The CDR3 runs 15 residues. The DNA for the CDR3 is TGTGCCAGCAGTTCCCCGAGACAGCTTAATGAAAAACTGTTTTTT. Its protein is CASSSPRQLNEKLFF.

The CDR3 protein is CASSFTGAGELFF. DNA of the CDR3: TGTGCCAGCAGCTTTACAGGTGCCGGGGAGCTGTTTTTT. J is TRBJ2-2 and V is TRBV7-9, with D perhaps matching TRBD1 (5 bases). Germline V CDR1 and CDR2: SEHNR, FQNEAQ (reference sequence). CDR3 length: 13 amino acids. V was trimmed by 3 bases and J by 6 bases, leaving 8 bases between them.

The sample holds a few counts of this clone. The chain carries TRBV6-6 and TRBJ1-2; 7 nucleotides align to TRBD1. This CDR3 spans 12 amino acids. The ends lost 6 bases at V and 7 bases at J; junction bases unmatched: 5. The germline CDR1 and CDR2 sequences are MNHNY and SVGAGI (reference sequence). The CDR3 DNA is TGTGCCAGCAGGCAACAGGGGCCTGGCTACACCTTC. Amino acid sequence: CASRQQGPGYTF.

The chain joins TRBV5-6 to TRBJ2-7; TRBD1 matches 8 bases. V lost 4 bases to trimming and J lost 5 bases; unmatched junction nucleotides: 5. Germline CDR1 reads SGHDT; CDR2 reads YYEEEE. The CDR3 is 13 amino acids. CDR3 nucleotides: TGTGCCAGCAGCATAAAACAGGGGGACGAGCAGTACTTC. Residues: CASSIKQGDEQYF.

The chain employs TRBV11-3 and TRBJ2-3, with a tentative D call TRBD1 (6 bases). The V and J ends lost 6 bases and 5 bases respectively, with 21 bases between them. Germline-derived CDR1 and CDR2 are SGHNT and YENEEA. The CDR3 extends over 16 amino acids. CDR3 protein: CASRSHGGAGGDTQYF. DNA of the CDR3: TGTGCCAGCAGATCTCATGGGGGCGCGGGTGGAGATACGCAGTATTTT. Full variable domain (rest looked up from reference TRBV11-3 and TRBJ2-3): EAGVVQSPRYKIIEKKQPVAFWCNPISGHNTLYWYLQNLGQGPELLIRYENEEAVDDSQLPKDRFSAERLKGVDSTLKIQPAELGDSAVYLCASRSHGGAGGDTQYFGPGTRLTVL.

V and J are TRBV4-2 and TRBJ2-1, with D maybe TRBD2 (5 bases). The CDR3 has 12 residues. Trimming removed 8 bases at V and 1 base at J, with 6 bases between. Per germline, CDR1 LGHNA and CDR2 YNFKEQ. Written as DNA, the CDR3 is TGTGCCAGCCGGGGATCCTACAATGAGCAGTTCTTC. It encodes CASRGSYNEQFF.

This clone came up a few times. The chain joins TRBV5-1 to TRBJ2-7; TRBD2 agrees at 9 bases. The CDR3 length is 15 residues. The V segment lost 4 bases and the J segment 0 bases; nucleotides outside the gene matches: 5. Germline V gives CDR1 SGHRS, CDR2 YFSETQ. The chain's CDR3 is CASSRGGADSYEQYF. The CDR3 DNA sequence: TGCGCCAGCAGCCGCGGGGGGGCGGACTCCTACGAGCAGTACTTC.

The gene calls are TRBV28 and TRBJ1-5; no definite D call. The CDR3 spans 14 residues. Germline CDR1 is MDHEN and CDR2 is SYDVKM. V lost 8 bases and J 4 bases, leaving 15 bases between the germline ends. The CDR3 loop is CASVPSTGNQPQHF. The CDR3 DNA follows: TGTGCCAGCGTTCCCTCGACCGGGAATCAGCCCCAGCATTTT.

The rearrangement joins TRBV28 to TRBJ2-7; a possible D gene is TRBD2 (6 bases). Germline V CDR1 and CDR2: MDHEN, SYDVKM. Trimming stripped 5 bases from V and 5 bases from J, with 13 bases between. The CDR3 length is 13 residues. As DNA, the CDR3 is TGTGCCAGCAGTCCCATAGGAGGGCACGAGCAGTACTTC. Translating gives CASSPIGGHEQYF.

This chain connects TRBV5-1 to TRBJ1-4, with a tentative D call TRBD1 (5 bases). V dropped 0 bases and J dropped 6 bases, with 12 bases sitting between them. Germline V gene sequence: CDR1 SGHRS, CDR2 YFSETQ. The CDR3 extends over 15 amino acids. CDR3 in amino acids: CASSLGAGLDEKLFF. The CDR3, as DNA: TGCGCCAGCAGCTTGGGAGCAGGGCTGGATGAAAAACTGTTTTTT.

CDR3 amino acids: CASSSYRGNGYTF. The CDR3 nucleotides are TGTGCCAGCAGCTCCTACAGGGGAAATGGCTACACCTTC. V is TRBV7-2 and J is TRBJ1-2; 7 bases are a match to TRBD1. Germline values: CDR1 SGHTA, CDR2 FQGNSA. With V trimmed by 4 bases and J by 6 bases, 5 bases remained unmatched. The CDR3 has 13 amino acids. Full variable domain (remainder filled in from reference TRBV7-2 and TRBJ1-2): GAGVSQSPSNKVTEKGKDVELRCDPISGHTALYWYRQSLGQGLEFLIYFQGNSAPDKSGLPSDRFSAERTGGSVSTLTIQRTQQEDSAVYLCASSSYRGNGYTFGSGTRLTVV.

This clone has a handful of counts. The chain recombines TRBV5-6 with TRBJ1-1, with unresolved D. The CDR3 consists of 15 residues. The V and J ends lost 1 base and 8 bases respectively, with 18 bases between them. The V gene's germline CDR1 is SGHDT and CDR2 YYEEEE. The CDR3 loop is CASSLFYSPTKEAFF. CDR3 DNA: TGTGCCAGCAGCTTGTTCTATTCCCCTACGAAAGAAGCTTTCTTT.

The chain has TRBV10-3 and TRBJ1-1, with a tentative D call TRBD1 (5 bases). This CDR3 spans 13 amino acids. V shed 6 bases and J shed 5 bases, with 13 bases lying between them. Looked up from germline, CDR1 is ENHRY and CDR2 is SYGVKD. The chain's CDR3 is CAISLGGETEAFF. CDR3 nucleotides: TGTGCCATCAGCCTCGGGGGGGAGACTGAAGCTTTCTTT.

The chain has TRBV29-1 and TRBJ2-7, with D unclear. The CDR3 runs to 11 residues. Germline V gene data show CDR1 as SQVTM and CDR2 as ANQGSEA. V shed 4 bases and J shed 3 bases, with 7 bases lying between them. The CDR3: CSVVLNYEQYF. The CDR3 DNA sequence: TGCAGCGTTGTACTGAACTACGAGCAGTACTTC.

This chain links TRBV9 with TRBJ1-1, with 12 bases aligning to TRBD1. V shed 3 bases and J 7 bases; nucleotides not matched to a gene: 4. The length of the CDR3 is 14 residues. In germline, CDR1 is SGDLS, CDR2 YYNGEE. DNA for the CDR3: TGTGCCAGCAGCGCCGGGACAGGGGGCATTGAAGCTTTCTTT. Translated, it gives CASSAGTGGIEAFF.

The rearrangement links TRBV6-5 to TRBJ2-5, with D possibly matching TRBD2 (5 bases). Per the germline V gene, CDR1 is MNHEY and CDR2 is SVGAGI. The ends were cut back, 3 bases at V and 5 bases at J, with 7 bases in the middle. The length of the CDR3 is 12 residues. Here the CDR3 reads CASSYPGETQYF. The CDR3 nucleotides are TGTGCCAGCAGTTATCCGGGGGAGACCCAGTACTTC.

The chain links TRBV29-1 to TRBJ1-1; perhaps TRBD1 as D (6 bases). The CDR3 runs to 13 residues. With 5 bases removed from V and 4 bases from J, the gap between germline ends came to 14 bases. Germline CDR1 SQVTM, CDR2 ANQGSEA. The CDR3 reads CSVPFQGSTEAFF. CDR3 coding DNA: TGCAGCGTTCCGTTTCAGGGGTCCACTGAAGCTTTCTTT. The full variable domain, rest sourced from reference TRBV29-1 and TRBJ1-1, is SAVISQKPSRDICQRGTSLTIQCQVDSQVTMMFWYRQQPGQSLTLIATANQGSEATYESGFVIDKFPISRPNLTFSTLTVSNMSPEDSSIYLCSVPFQGSTEAFFGQGTRLTVV.

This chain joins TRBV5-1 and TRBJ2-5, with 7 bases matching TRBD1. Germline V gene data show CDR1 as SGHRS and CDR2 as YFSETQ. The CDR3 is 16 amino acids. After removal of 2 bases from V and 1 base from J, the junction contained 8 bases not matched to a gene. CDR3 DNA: TGCGCCAGCAGCTTCGATTTGACAGGGCCCCAAGAGACCCAGTACTTC. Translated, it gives CASSFDLTGPQETQYF. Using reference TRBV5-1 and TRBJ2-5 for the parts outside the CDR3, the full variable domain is KAGVTQTPRYLIKTRGQQVTLSCSPISGHRSVSWYQQTPGQGLQFLFEYFSETQRNKGNFPGRFSGRQFSNSRSEMNVSTLELGDSALYLCASSFDLTGPQETQYFGPGTRLLVL.

CDR3 loop: CASSSLGLAYNEQFF. CDR3 DNA sequence: TGTGCCAGCAGCTCCCTGGGACTAGCCTACAATGAGCAGTTCTTC. The chain is built from TRBV7-6 and TRBJ2-1; 8 positions match TRBD2. Germline lookup yields CDR1 SGHVS and CDR2 FNYEAQ. The ends lost 4 bases at V and 2 bases at J; junction bases unmatched: 4. This CDR3 contains 15 residues.

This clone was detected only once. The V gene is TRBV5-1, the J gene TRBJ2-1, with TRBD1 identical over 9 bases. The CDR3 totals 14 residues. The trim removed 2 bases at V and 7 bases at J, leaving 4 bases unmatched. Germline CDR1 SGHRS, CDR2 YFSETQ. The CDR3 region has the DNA TGCGCCAGCAGCTTCAGGACAGGGGAGAATGAGCAGTTCTTC. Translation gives CASSFRTGENEQFF.

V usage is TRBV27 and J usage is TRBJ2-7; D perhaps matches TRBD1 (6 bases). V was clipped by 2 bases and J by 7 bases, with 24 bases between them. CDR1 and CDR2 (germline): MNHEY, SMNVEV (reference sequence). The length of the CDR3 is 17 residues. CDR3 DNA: TGTGCCAGCAGTTTAAGAGCCCAGGGCAGGGGCACGTGGGAGCAGTACTTC. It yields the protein CASSLRAQGRGTWEQYF.

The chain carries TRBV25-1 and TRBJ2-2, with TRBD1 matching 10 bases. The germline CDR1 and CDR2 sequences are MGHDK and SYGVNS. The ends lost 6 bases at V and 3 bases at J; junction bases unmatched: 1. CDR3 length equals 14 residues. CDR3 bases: TGTGCCAGCAGAGGACAGGGGGACACCGGGGAGCTGTTTTTT. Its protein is CASRGQGDTGELFF. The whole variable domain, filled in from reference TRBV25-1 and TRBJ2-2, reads EADIYQTPRYLVIGTGKKITLECSQTMGHDKMYWYQQDPGMELHLIHYSYGVNSTEKGDLSSESTVSRIRTEHFPLTLESARPSHTSQYLCASRGQGDTGELFFGEGSRLTVL.

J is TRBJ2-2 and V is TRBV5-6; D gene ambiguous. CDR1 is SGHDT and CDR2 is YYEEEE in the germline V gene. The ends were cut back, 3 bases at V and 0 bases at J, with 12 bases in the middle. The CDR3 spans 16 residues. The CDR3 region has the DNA TGTGCCAGCAGCTCCAGTGACACCCCGAACACCGGGGAGCTGTTTTTT. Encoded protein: CASSSSDTPNTGELFF. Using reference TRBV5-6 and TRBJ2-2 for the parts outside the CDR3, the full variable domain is DAGVTQSPTHLIKTRGQQVTLRCSPKSGHDTVSWYQQALGQGPQFIFQYYEEEERQRGNFPDRFSGHQFPNYSSELNVNALLLGDSALYLCASSSSDTPNTGELFFGEGSRLTVL.